Following are 14 T cell receptor beta chains from one sample sequenced in a study of T cells after yellow fever vaccination. TCRdb re-called the 5' RACE reads with MiXCR, one entry per CDR3 protein. Among 200,000 to 250,000 distinct CDR3 sequences listed, 2.5% to 3.5% were seen once. Sequences were derived from CD4+ T cells sorted from PBMCs, sampled 10 days after the yellow fever booster vaccination. These receptors were obtained from a man in his late teens or twenties who received the YFV17D yellow fever vaccine.

This clonotype was detected many times. V is TRBV4-1 and J is TRBJ2-3, with D unclear. The V end was cut by 3 bases, the J end by 2 bases, with 9 bases between. This CDR3 has 14 residues. Looked up from germline, CDR1 is MGHRA and CDR2 is YSYEKL. CDR3 DNA: TGCGCCAGCAGCCAGAACGTAGCCACAGATACGCAGTATTTT. Translating it yields CASSQNVATDTQYF.

Only a few counts were recorded for this clonotype. The rearrangement joins TRBV20-1 to TRBJ1-5; a weak D match, TRBD1 (5 bases). Trimming cost V 7 bases and J 5 bases, with 15 bases left between them. CDR3 size: 13 residues. Germline values: CDR1 DFQATT, CDR2 SNEGSKA (reference sequence). The CDR3 here is CSGRTQRDQPQHF. DNA of the CDR3: TGCAGTGGAAGGACACAAAGGGATCAGCCCCAGCATTTT.

This chain links TRBV2 with TRBJ2-7; 10 positions match TRBD1. V shed 6 bases, J shed 5 bases, and the junction held 16 bases outside the gene matches. The CDR3 is 17 amino acids. The germline V gene encodes CDR1 SNHLY and CDR2 FYNNEI. CDR3 loop: CASREPAGQGKGHEQYV. The CDR3 coding sequence is TGTGCCAGCAGAGAACCCGCGGGACAGGGGAAGGGCCACGAGCAGTACGTC.

The chain is built from TRBV6-6 and TRBJ1-5; D uncertain. Trimming pared 7 bases from V and 7 bases from J, leaving 14 bases between. The germline V gene encodes CDR1 MNHNY and CDR2 SVGAGI (reference sequence). The CDR3 is 13 residues long. The CDR3 region has the DNA TGTGCCAGCATGTGGGAATCGCTCCAGCCCCAGCATTTT. It specifies CASMWESLQPQHF.

This clonotype was detected many times. This chain connects TRBV5-1 to TRBJ2-2; TRBD1 matches at 8 bases. Germline lookup yields CDR1 SGHRS and CDR2 YFSETQ. J gave up 4 bases and V 5 bases, and 7 bases lay outside the gene matches. CDR3 length: 15 residues. CDR3 region: CASRSDRAATGELFF. The CDR3 coding sequence is TGCGCCAGCAGATCGGACAGGGCGGCCACCGGGGAGCTGTTTTTT.

In its sample, this clonotype was seen a few times. This chain uses TRBV11-2 with TRBJ1-2, with D unclear. Germline lookup yields CDR1 SGHAT and CDR2 FQNNGV. Trimming left V 2 bases short and J 4 bases short, with 11 bases between. This CDR3 has 14 residues. The CDR3 spells CASSLFGSSYGYTF. The CDR3 DNA is TGTGCCAGCAGCTTATTCGGTTCGAGCTATGGCTACACCTTC.

This clonotype was counted between two and nine times. The chain has TRBV7-2 and TRBJ1-5; maybe TRBD1 (5 bases). V was trimmed by 6 bases and J by 6 bases, leaving 15 bases between them. Germline V gives CDR1 SGHTA, CDR2 FQGNSA. The CDR3 runs to 14 residues. This CDR3 reads CASSPGRTSQPQHF. DNA of the CDR3: TGTGCCAGCAGTCCGGGGCGTACCAGTCAGCCCCAGCATTTT.

This clonotype was picked up a small number of times. J is TRBJ1-5 and V is TRBV19, with TRBD1 matching over 7 bases. The V gene end was trimmed by 2 bases and the J gene end by 0 bases; junction bases not matched to a gene: 7. Germline V lookup: CDR1 LNHDA, CDR2 SQIVND (reference sequence). This CDR3 is 17 amino acids long. This chain's CDR3 is CASSIRTGAYSNQPQHF. In nucleotides, the CDR3 is TGTGCCAGTAGTATAAGAACAGGGGCCTATAGCAATCAGCCCCAGCATTTT.

The genes are TRBV19 and TRBJ1-5; D not resolved. Trimming took 7 bases from V and 4 from J, leaving 17 bases between them. This CDR3 comprises 15 residues. Germline V lookup: CDR1 LNHDA, CDR2 SQIVND (reference sequence). This CDR3 is CASTTSGGPNQPQHF. The DNA for the CDR3 is TGTGCCAGTACTACGTCGGGAGGGCCAAATCAGCCCCAGCATTTT.

This clonotype was seen at least ten times. Germline is not matched at one junction end, which may reflect a read error. V is TRBV7-6 and J is TRBJ2-1; 7 nucleotides align to TRBD1. Per the germline V gene, CDR1 is SGHVS and CDR2 is FNYEAQ. The CDR3 contains 15 residues. The CDR3 region is CASSLAGGRYNEQFF. The DNA of the CDR3 is TGTGCCAGCAGCCTAGCAGGGGGACGGTACAATGAGCAGTTCTTC. The complete variable domain, with remaining parts taken from reference TRBV7-6 and TRBJ2-1, reads GAGVSQSPRYKVTKRGQDVALRCDPISGHVSLYWYRQALGQGPEFLTYFNYEAQQDKSGLPNDRFSAERPEGSISTLTIQRTEQRDSAMYRCASSLAGGRYNEQFFGPGTRLTVL.

This clonotype was counted a few times. The chain employs TRBV18 and TRBJ1-3; D unresolved. The length of the CDR3 is 16 residues. CDR1 is KGHSH and CDR2 is LQKENI in the germline V gene. Deletions cut 4 bases from V and 0 bases from J, with 13 bases between. Here the CDR3 DNA reads TGTGCCAGCTCACGTAGGACGGGAAGCTCTGGAAACACCATATATTTT. Amino acids: CASSRRTGSSGNTIYF.

The rearrangement uses TRBV29-1 and TRBJ2-1, with a tentative D call TRBD2 (5 bases). V lost 7 bases, J lost 9 bases, and 13 bases lay in between. Germline V CDR1 and CDR2: SQVTM, ANQGSEA. CDR3 length equals 11 residues. CDR3 in amino acids: CSASTRREQFF. The CDR3 region has the DNA TGCAGCGCCTCTACTAGACGTGAGCAGTTCTTC.

This clonotype was found many times. This chain joins TRBV7-2 and TRBJ2-7; 12 bases line up with TRBD2. V lost 3 bases, J lost 6 bases, and 6 bases stayed unmatched. This CDR3 spans 15 amino acids. CDR1 SGHTA and CDR2 FQGNSA come from the germline V gene. CDR3 sequence reads: CASSLVLAGGFEQYF. CDR3 coding DNA: TGTGCCAGCAGCTTGGTCCTAGCGGGGGGGTTCGAGCAGTACTTC.

Ten or more counts support this clonotype. The chain joins TRBV6-6 to TRBJ2-4; tentatively, D is TRBD1 (7 bases). The germline V and J ends were trimmed by 7 bases and 7 bases, with 14 bases remaining between them. There are 13 residues in the CDR3. Germline V gene lookup returns CDR1 MNHNY and CDR2 SVGAGI (reference sequence). The CDR3 DNA follows: TGTGCCAGCATTCAGGGGGGAGGTAACATTCAGTACTTC. Translating gives CASIQGGGNIQYF.